Each of the 2 T cell receptor beta chains below was sequenced from the same sample in a study of glioma-infiltrating T cells. Using RNA template, CDR3s of TCR alpha and beta were amplified with iRepertoire arm-PCR. TCRdb reprocessed the multiplex PCR reads via MiXCR and lists one record per CDR3 protein. This table has about 89,000 distinct CDR3 sequences, around a quarter appearing once. The sequenced material came from glioma tissue, nonneoplastic brain tissue, or PBMCs (not recorded which). These receptors originate from a human donor with low-grade glioma or glioblastoma, undergoing nonglioma brain surgery, or in good health (not recorded which).

This clonotype was picked up many times. This sequence joins TRBV7-9 and TRBJ2-3, with D perhaps TRBD1 (6 bases). V was shortened by 8 bases and J by 2 bases, with 11 bases between the two germline ends. The CDR3 runs to 13 residues. Germline V gene sequence: CDR1 SEHNR, CDR2 FQNEAQ (reference sequence). The CDR3 DNA is TGTGCCAGCCGATGGACAGTCACAGATACGCAGTATTTT. Translating gives CASRWTVTDTQYF.

This clonotype was counted ten times or more. CDR3 nucleotides: TGTGCCAGCACCGAGACAGGACTGAACACTGAAGCTTTCTTT. Residues: CASTETGLNTEAFF. This chain connects TRBV18 to TRBJ1-1; D might be TRBD1 (6 bases). The germline gives CDR1 KGHSH, CDR2 LQKENI. V shed 8 bases and J shed 0 bases, with 13 bases lying between them. The CDR3 runs to 14 residues.